This T cell receptor (beta chain) is drawn from a study of T cells after yellow fever vaccination. Study results and caveats: A small proportion of clonotypes was detected in both the CD4 and CD8 compartments.

They built TCR cDNA with 5'RACE template switching, a step that put in a universal primer site and UMIs. Via MiXCR, TCRdb re-called the 5' RACE reads, giving one row per CDR3 protein. The sample shows approximately 600,000 distinct CDR3 sequences, around 12% of them seen only once. The J segment lost 4 bases and the V segment lost 5 bases, leaving 7 bases of the junction unmatched. This CDR3 has 16 amino acids. Ten or more counts support this clonotype. Its specificity is not known. The chain joins TRBV12-3 or TRBV12-4 to TRBJ2-3; TRBD2 matches 12 bases. The TCR was taken from a man in his thirties or forties who received the YFV17D yellow fever vaccine. The source was PBMCs, collected on the day of the yellow fever booster vaccination. CDR3 amino acids: CASSLGPSGRADTQYF. In DNA, the CDR3 is TGTGCCAGCAGTCTCGGGCCTAGCGGGAGGGCAGATACGCAGTATTTT.